This T cell receptor beta chain derives from a study of blood T cells in healthy people across ages. Per the germline V gene, CDR1 is SEHNR and CDR2 is FQNEAQ (reference sequence). With 11 bases removed from V and 9 bases from J, the gap between germline ends came to 7 bases. The CDR3 has 8 residues. For the second PCR, which ran for about 7 to 12 cycles, a sample-barcoded 5' primer and a J-beta primer mix were used. TCRdb analysed the 5' RACE reads with MiXCR anew, one entry per CDR3 protein. The table lists approximately 810,000 distinct CDR3 sequences, under 30% of them singletons, with around 16% in the top ten. The sample holds many counts of this clonotype.

This receptor was identified in an elderly woman in good health. Sequencing was performed on blood. The chain combines TRBV7-9 with TRBJ1-2; D is uncertain. The CDR3 bases are TGTGCCTCAACCAGCTACACCTTC. This codes for CASTSYTF.